This TCR beta chain is drawn from a study of T cell repertoires in cytomegalovirus infection. The study, taken as a whole, reports: HLA-C-restricted CMV-specific TCR beta clonotypes were dominant in the ex vivo response. The study identified carriers of CMV plus the relevant HLA from cumulative public TCR beta family frequency.

With V trimmed by 4 bases and J by 7 bases, 7 bases remained unmatched. The CDR3 is made up of 14 amino acids. Germline-derived CDR1 and CDR2 are MNHEY and SMNVEV (reference sequence). One entry per CDR3 protein results from TCRdb running MiXCR on the reads. The data show approximately 340,000 distinct CDR3 sequences, around 29% seen once. On this clonotype itself: Its antigen is unidentified.

This chain links TRBV27 with TRBJ2-1; 7 nucleotides align to TRBD2. The starting material was cultured PBMCs, obtained from culture after CMV antigen stimulation. The TCR comes from a human donor in good health (CMV status not recorded). Some clones in this sample may be carry-over from other donors' samples. The CDR3 DNA is TGTGCCAGCAGTTCCGCGGGAGAAGGAAATGAGCAGTTCTTC. Translation: CASSSAGEGNEQFF.